This T cell receptor (beta chain) was retrieved from a study of T cell responses to AZD1222 COVID-19 vaccine. With respect to this clone: Its cognate antigen is unknown.

Measured with immunoSEQ multiplex PCR; TCRdb has only the in-frame clones, and not every one. The sample has approximately 80,000 clones, about nine tenths seen once; the top ten hold around 3.4%. The V end was cut by 3 bases, the J end by 0 bases, with 7 bases between. Germline V gene lookup returns CDR1 LGHNA and CDR2 YNFKEQ. The CDR3 runs 14 residues. Overall study findings and caveats: Among those given AZD1222, only five or six were seropositive at baseline. Most donors were white British, females outnumbered males, and clonal diversity was possibly underestimated.

The J gene is TRBJ2-3, the V gene TRBV4-2; D might be TRBD2 (5 bases). The TCR sequence derives from an adult who received the AZD1222 COVID-19 vaccine. Source: peripheral blood, taken 28 days after the second AZD1222 dose. CDR3 bases: TGTGCCAGCAGCCAGAGGGTTAGCACAGATACGCAGTATTTT. Translating it yields CASSQRVSTDTQYF.